These T cell receptor beta chains were read from a single sample in a study of blood T cell repertoires in COVID-19. Using immunoSEQ multiplex PCR, the repertoire was profiled, and TCRdb retains in-frame clones only, with some absent. This repertoire shows hundreds of thousands of clones, roughly 89% found once; its top ten account for about 1.7%. Sequencing was done on a sample of PBMCs or T cells enriched from blood (not recorded which). The origin of the receptors is a woman aged 18-29 years with acute COVID-19. CDR3s include the opening cysteine and the closing phenylalanine or tryptophan. Each record gives: D gene, clone size, J gene, V gene, CDR3 protein, CDR3 DNA. D genes are given only for firm matches. Size tells how often a clone was seen (once, few, many) or the class of an expanded clone, and some rows leave it out.

d_call: NA; clone_size: NA; j_call: TRBJ1-2; v_call: TRBV20-1; cdr3_aa: CSATKGGGYTF; cdr3_nt: TGCAGTGCTACGAAAGGAGGTGGCTACACCTTC
d_call: NA; clone_size: NA; j_call: TRBJ1-3; v_call: TRBV19; cdr3_aa: CASTRGSSGNTIYF; cdr3_nt: TGTGCCAGTACTCGGGGGAGCTCCGGAAACACCATATATTTT
d_call: TRBD1; clone_size: NA; j_call: TRBJ2-6; v_call: TRBV19; cdr3_aa: CASSIPGQGFSGANVLTF; cdr3_nt: TGTGCCAGTAGTATACCGGGACAGGGGTTCTCTGGGGCCAACGTCCTGACTTTC
d_call: TRBD1; clone_size: NA; j_call: TRBJ2-7; v_call: TRBV6-2/TRBV6-3; cdr3_aa: CASSYGGQGAYEQYF; cdr3_nt: TGTGCCAGCAGTTATGGGGGACAGGGGGCCTACGAGCAGTACTTC
d_call: NA; clone_size: NA; j_call: TRBJ1-1; v_call: TRBV30; cdr3_aa: CAWSGGGEAFF; cdr3_nt: TGTGCCTGGAGCGGTGGCGGTGAAGCTTTCTTT
d_call: NA; clone_size: NA; j_call: TRBJ2-3; v_call: TRBV11-2; cdr3_aa: CASSLQTDSTDTQYF; cdr3_nt: TGTGCCAGCAGCTTACAGACAGACAGCACAGATACGCAGTATTTT
d_call: TRBD2; clone_size: NA; j_call: TRBJ2-1; v_call: TRBV15; cdr3_aa: CATSREAGTSGRYEQFF; cdr3_nt: TGTGCCACCAGCAGAGAGGCCGGGACTAGCGGGAGGTATGAGCAGTTCTTC
d_call: TRBD1; clone_size: NA; j_call: TRBJ2-3; v_call: TRBV6-2/TRBV6-3; cdr3_aa: CASSQGQGPTDTQYF; cdr3_nt: TGTGCCAGCAGTCAGGGACAGGGCCCCACAGATACGCAGTATTTT
d_call: TRBD1; clone_size: NA; j_call: TRBJ1-1; v_call: TRBV29-1; cdr3_aa: CSSDRGRATEAFF; cdr3_nt: TGCAGCTCCGACAGGGGGCGAGCCACTGAAGCTTTCTTT
d_call: TRBD1; clone_size: once; j_call: TRBJ2-1; v_call: TRBV4-1; cdr3_aa: CASSQPDRGRSNEQFF; cdr3_nt: TGCGCCAGCAGCCAGCCCGACAGGGGGCGAAGCAATGAGCAGTTCTTC
d_call: NA; clone_size: NA; j_call: TRBJ2-7; v_call: TRBV6-5; cdr3_aa: CASSSGAYEQYF; cdr3_nt: TGTGCCAGCAGTTCGGGAGCCTACGAGCAGTACTTC
d_call: NA; clone_size: once; j_call: TRBJ1-1; v_call: TRBV6-5; cdr3_aa: CASSWGQYSVVAFF; cdr3_nt: TGTGCCAGCAGTTGGGGGCAGTACTCAGTTGTAGCTTTCTTT
d_call: NA; clone_size: NA; j_call: TRBJ1-5; v_call: TRBV4-1; cdr3_aa: CASSPSGGGQPQHF; cdr3_nt: TGCGCCAGCAGCCCGTCGGGAGGGGGTCAGCCCCAGCATTTT
d_call: TRBD1; clone_size: NA; j_call: TRBJ2-1; v_call: TRBV5-5; cdr3_aa: CASSPSSGTGSANEQFF; cdr3_nt: TGTGCCAGCAGCCCGTCCTCCGGGACAGGGTCGGCTAATGAGCAGTTCTTC
d_call: NA; clone_size: NA; j_call: TRBJ2-4; v_call: TRBV6-2/TRBV6-3; cdr3_aa: CASSSTRDIQYF; cdr3_nt: TGTGCCAGCAGTTCTACGCGGGACATTCAGTACTTC
d_call: NA; clone_size: once; j_call: TRBJ2-2; v_call: TRBV1; cdr3_aa: CTSSQDWASGGIEPGELFF; cdr3_nt: TGCACCAGCAGCCAAGATTGGGCTAGCGGGGGGATCGAACCCGGGGAGCTGTTTTTT
d_call: TRBD1; clone_size: once; j_call: TRBJ2-1; v_call: TRBV6-4; cdr3_aa: CASSAGTGLYNEQFF; cdr3_nt: TGTGCCAGCAGTGCCGGGACAGGGTTATACAATGAGCAGTTCTTC
d_call: NA; clone_size: NA; j_call: TRBJ2-3; v_call: TRBV5-1; cdr3_aa: CASRLGSADTQYF; cdr3_nt: TGCGCCAGCAGGTTGGGTAGCGCTGATACGCAGTATTTT
d_call: NA; clone_size: NA; j_call: TRBJ2-1; v_call: TRBV5-3; cdr3_aa: CARSCRGPSSYNEQFF; cdr3_nt: TGTGCCAGAAGCTGCAGGGGACCGAGCTCCTACAATGAGCAGTTCTTC
d_call: NA; clone_size: NA; j_call: TRBJ2-7; v_call: TRBV10-3; cdr3_aa: CAISDRGEEQYF; cdr3_nt: TGTGCCATCAGTGATAGGGGTGAGGAGCAGTACTTC
d_call: NA; clone_size: NA; j_call: TRBJ2-2; v_call: TRBV27; cdr3_aa: CASRSSGGTGELFF; cdr3_nt: TGTGCCAGTCGTAGTTCAGGGGGGACCGGGGAGCTGTTTTTT
d_call: TRBD2; clone_size: NA; j_call: TRBJ2-7; v_call: TRBV27; cdr3_aa: CASSSTSDRYEQYF; cdr3_nt: TGTGCCAGCAGCTCTACTAGCGACAGATACGAGCAGTACTTC
d_call: TRBD2; clone_size: NA; j_call: TRBJ2-3; v_call: TRBV7-2; cdr3_aa: CASTLAGVTDTQYF; cdr3_nt: TGTGCCAGTACACTAGCGGGAGTCACAGATACGCAGTATTTT
d_call: TRBD2; clone_size: NA; j_call: TRBJ2-5; v_call: TRBV29-1; cdr3_aa: CSVGGIGGRAGQTQYF; cdr3_nt: TGCAGCGTTGGGGGGATCGGTGGGAGGGCCGGGCAGACCCAGTACTTC
d_call: TRBD1; clone_size: NA; j_call: TRBJ2-3; v_call: TRBV7-2; cdr3_aa: CASSFRPGTATDTQYF; cdr3_nt: TGTGCCAGCAGCTTCCGCCCTGGGACAGCCACAGATACGCAGTATTTT
d_call: TRBD1; clone_size: NA; j_call: TRBJ2-3; v_call: TRBV2; cdr3_aa: CASRARDSWSRTDTQYF; cdr3_nt: TGTGCCAGCAGAGCTAGGGACAGTTGGAGCCGCACAGATACGCAGTATTTT
d_call: NA; clone_size: NA; j_call: TRBJ2-7; v_call: TRBV6-6; cdr3_aa: CASSYSKGQSYEQYF; cdr3_nt: TGTGCCAGCAGTTACTCGAAAGGACAGAGCTACGAGCAGTACTTC
d_call: TRBD1; clone_size: NA; j_call: TRBJ1-6; v_call: TRBV6-5; cdr3_aa: CASGQTGTHSPLHF; cdr3_nt: TGTGCCAGCGGACAGACAGGGACCCATTCACCCCTCCACTTT
d_call: TRBD1; clone_size: NA; j_call: TRBJ1-2; v_call: TRBV28; cdr3_aa: CASKPRDRTNYGYTF; cdr3_nt: TGTGCCAGCAAACCCCGGGACAGAACTAACTATGGCTACACCTTC
d_call: TRBD2; clone_size: NA; j_call: TRBJ2-7; v_call: TRBV9; cdr3_aa: CASSVGSSSGYEQYF; cdr3_nt: TGTGCCAGCAGCGTGGGCAGCTCTAGCGGCTACGAGCAGTACTTC
d_call: TRBD2; clone_size: once; j_call: TRBJ2-5; v_call: TRBV5-6; cdr3_aa: CASSFLGSGEETQYF; cdr3_nt: TGTGCCAGCAGCTTTTTAGGGAGCGGGGAAGAGACCCAGTACTTC
d_call: NA; clone_size: NA; j_call: TRBJ1-2; v_call: TRBV24-1; cdr3_aa: CATSDGASDGNYGYTF; cdr3_nt: TGTGCCACCAGTGATGGGGCTTCGGACGGAAACTATGGCTACACCTTC
d_call: NA; clone_size: NA; j_call: TRBJ2-6; v_call: TRBV19; cdr3_aa: CASSPEYSGANVLTF; cdr3_nt: TGTGCCAGTAGTCCCGAGTACTCTGGGGCCAACGTCCTGACTTTC
d_call: NA; clone_size: NA; j_call: TRBJ1-1; v_call: TRBV7-2; cdr3_aa: CASSSNSGPAKAFF; cdr3_nt: TGTGCCAGCAGCTCCAACTCTGGGCCAGCTAAAGCTTTCTTT
d_call: NA; clone_size: NA; j_call: TRBJ2-7; v_call: TRBV30; cdr3_aa: CAWSRGDTPRAAYEQYF; cdr3_nt: TGTGCCTGGAGTCGGGGGGACACCCCTCGGGCTGCCTACGAGCAGTACTTC
d_call: TRBD1; clone_size: NA; j_call: TRBJ1-4; v_call: TRBV2; cdr3_aa: CASTGTGGNEKLFF; cdr3_nt: TGTGCCAGCACAGGGACAGGGGGCAATGAAAAACTGTTTTTT
d_call: NA; clone_size: NA; j_call: TRBJ1-2; v_call: TRBV7-6; cdr3_aa: CASSLRPGDGGYTF; cdr3_nt: TGTGCCAGCAGCTTACGGCCAGGGGATGGAGGCTACACCTTC
d_call: TRBD1; clone_size: NA; j_call: TRBJ1-2; v_call: TRBV30; cdr3_aa: CAWRSTGDYGYTF; cdr3_nt: TGTGCCTGGAGGAGTACAGGGGACTATGGCTACACCTTC
d_call: NA; clone_size: NA; j_call: TRBJ2-3; v_call: TRBV12-3/TRBV12-4; cdr3_aa: CASGRGGDTQYF; cdr3_nt: TGTGCCAGCGGGAGGGGGGGGGATACGCAGTATTTT
d_call: TRBD2; clone_size: NA; j_call: TRBJ2-7; v_call: TRBV4-1; cdr3_aa: CASSLGLAASYEQYF; cdr3_nt: TGCGCCAGCAGCCTCGGACTAGCGGCCTCCTACGAGCAGTACTTC
d_call: TRBD2; clone_size: NA; j_call: TRBJ2-7; v_call: TRBV30; cdr3_aa: CAWSVAAGSSYEQYF; cdr3_nt: TGTGCCTGGAGTGTTGCAGCGGGGTCCTCCTACGAGCAGTACTTC
d_call: NA; clone_size: NA; j_call: TRBJ2-1; v_call: TRBV27; cdr3_aa: CASSSLFGEELTEQFF; cdr3_nt: TGTGCCAGCAGTTCCCTCTTTGGGGAGGAGCTAACTGAGCAGTTCTTC
d_call: TRBD1; clone_size: NA; j_call: TRBJ2-7; v_call: TRBV7-6; cdr3_aa: CASSHRDRGSYEQYF; cdr3_nt: TGTGCCAGCAGTCACCGGGACAGGGGTTCCTACGAGCAGTACTTC
d_call: NA; clone_size: NA; j_call: TRBJ1-1; v_call: TRBV28; cdr3_aa: CASSLKRPGLRYNTEAFF; cdr3_nt: TGTGCCAGCAGTTTAAAACGGCCGGGTTTAAGATATAACACTGAAGCTTTCTTT
d_call: NA; clone_size: NA; j_call: TRBJ1-2; v_call: TRBV19; cdr3_aa: CASSSQGDGYTF; cdr3_nt: TGTGCCAGTAGTAGCCAGGGTGATGGCTACACCTTC
d_call: NA; clone_size: NA; j_call: TRBJ2-5; v_call: TRBV18; cdr3_aa: CASSPSTFRETQYF; cdr3_nt: TGTGCCAGCTCACCATCAACTTTTCGAGAGACCCAGTACTTC
d_call: TRBD1; clone_size: NA; j_call: TRBJ2-5; v_call: TRBV7-2; cdr3_aa: CASSLRTGGHTGTQYF; cdr3_nt: TGTGCCAGCAGCCTAAGGACAGGGGGCCATACTGGGACCCAGTACTTC
d_call: NA; clone_size: NA; j_call: TRBJ2-3; v_call: TRBV5-4; cdr3_aa: CASSSWASATDTQYF; cdr3_nt: TGTGCCAGCAGCTCCTGGGCTAGCGCAACAGATACGCAGTATTTT
d_call: TRBD2; clone_size: once; j_call: TRBJ2-1; v_call: TRBV11-2; cdr3_aa: CASSRNSGGSDEQFF; cdr3_nt: TGTGCCAGCAGCCGGAATAGCGGGGGCTCTGATGAGCAGTTCTTC
d_call: TRBD2; clone_size: NA; j_call: TRBJ2-7; v_call: TRBV7-3; cdr3_aa: CASSASGISEQYF; cdr3_nt: TGTGCCAGCAGCGCTAGCGGGATCTCCGAGCAGTACTTC
d_call: TRBD1; clone_size: once; j_call: TRBJ2-1; v_call: TRBV19; cdr3_aa: CASSIVGGQGALNEQFF; cdr3_nt: TGTGCCAGTAGTATAGTCGGGGGACAGGGGGCTTTGAATGAGCAGTTCTTC